Listed here is a single TCR beta chain. No antigen is known for it. The junction had 11 bases not matched to a gene; V was cut back by 4 bases and J by 2 bases. This CDR3 contains 17 residues. Germline lookup yields CDR1 LNHDA and CDR2 SQIVND (reference sequence). The data are from a study of T cell responses to AZD1222 COVID-19 vaccine. Overall study: Pooled together were second doses at about 4 or about 12 weeks.

The study's findings and limits: There were mostly white British donors and more females than males, and clonal diversity was possibly underestimated. Baseline antibody screening turned up just six seropositive AZD1222 recipients. Receipt of two AZD1222 doses was followed by a rise in Spike-specific TCR breadth and depth.

Sequenced by immunoSEQ multiplex PCR; TCRdb stores in-frame clones only, minus some. The data show roughly 150,000 clones, approximately 90% seen once. The genes are TRBV19 and TRBJ1-1; TRBD1 aligns across 9 bases. The sequence derives from an adult in good health. Sample: peripheral blood, taken on day 0 of AZD1222 vaccination. CDR3 DNA sequence: TGTGCCAGTAGTACAGAACAGGGGGCAAACTTAAACACTGAAGCTTTCTTT. Translation: CASSTEQGANLNTEAFF.